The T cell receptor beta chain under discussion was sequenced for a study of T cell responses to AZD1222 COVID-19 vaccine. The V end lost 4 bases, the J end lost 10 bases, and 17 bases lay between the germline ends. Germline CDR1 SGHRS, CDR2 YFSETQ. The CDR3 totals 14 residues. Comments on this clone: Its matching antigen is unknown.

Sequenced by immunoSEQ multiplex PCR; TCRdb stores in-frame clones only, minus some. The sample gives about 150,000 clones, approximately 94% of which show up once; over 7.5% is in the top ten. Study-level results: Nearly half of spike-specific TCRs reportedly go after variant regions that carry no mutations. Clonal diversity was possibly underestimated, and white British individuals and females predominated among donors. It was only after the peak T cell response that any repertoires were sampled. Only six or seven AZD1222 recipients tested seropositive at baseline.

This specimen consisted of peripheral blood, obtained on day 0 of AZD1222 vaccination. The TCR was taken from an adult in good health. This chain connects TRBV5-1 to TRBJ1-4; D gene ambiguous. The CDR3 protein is CASSPLIEEGKLFF. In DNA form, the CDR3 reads TGCGCCAGCAGCCCCTTGATCGAGGAGGGAAAACTGTTTTTT.